Following are 17 T cell receptor beta chains from one sample sequenced in a study of cytomegalovirus exposure and HLA in healthy donors. The PCR used 60 Vbeta and 13 Jbeta primers. The assay was immunoSEQ multiplex PCR, and TCRdb's table has in-frame clones only and misses some. The sample lists around 150,000 clones; over 70% were seen once. The sample consisted of PBMCs. The source of these receptors is a man aged 35-49 years in good health and CMV-seronegative.

This clone occurred once. The J gene is TRBJ2-1, the V gene TRBV19; 9 nucleotides line up with TRBD2. The CDR3 totals 17 residues. Germline assignment: CDR1 LNHDA and CDR2 SQIVND (reference sequence). J was trimmed by 9 bases and V by 3 bases; bases with no gene match: 15. CDR3 sequence reads: CASSISATSGGRPEQFF. The DNA for the CDR3 is TGTGCCAGTAGTATTAGTGCGACTAGCGGAGGGAGGCCTGAGCAGTTCTTC.

A few counts support this clone. The chain recombines TRBV6-5 with TRBJ1-1, with 7 nucleotides matching TRBD1. Unmatched junction bases numbered 5, after V lost 6 bases and J lost 7 bases. This CDR3 contains 12 residues. From germline, CDR1 is MNHEY and CDR2 SVGAGI. Here the CDR3 reads CASSSRTGEAFF. The CDR3 nucleotides read TGTGCCAGCAGCTCTCGGACAGGTGAAGCTTTCTTT.

This rearrangement joins TRBV5-6 to TRBJ2-7; D possibly corresponds to TRBD1 (6 bases). V lost 2 bases to trimming and J lost 6 bases, with 24 bases between them. Germline CDR1 reads SGHDT; CDR2 reads YYEEEE. There are 17 residues in the CDR3. The CDR3 DNA reads as TGTGCCAGCAGCTTCCCCAGGGGACGCATACTTTCCGGCGAGCAGTACTTC. This translates into CASSFPRGRILSGEQYF.

This chain links TRBV6-6 with TRBJ2-7, with 10 positions matching TRBD2. The CDR3 totals 15 residues. V dropped 2 bases and J dropped 4; count of bases not matched to a gene: 5. The germline CDR1 and CDR2 sequences are MNHNY and SVGAGI (reference sequence). The CDR3 nucleotides read TGTGCCAGCAGTTACAGGACTAGCGGAGGGTACGAGCAGTACTTC. Translated: CASSYRTSGGYEQYF.

The V and J genes are TRBV19 and TRBJ2-3; 9 bases map to TRBD1. V lost 2 bases and J lost 3; bases outside the gene matches: 3. The CDR3 runs 15 residues. Germline CDR1 is LNHDA and CDR2 is SQIVND (reference sequence). The CDR3 reads CASSIIGTGTDTQYF. CDR3 nucleotide sequence: TGTGCCAGTAGTATAATCGGGACAGGGACAGATACGCAGTATTTT.

This sequence joins TRBV28 and TRBJ1-2; TRBD1 matches at 7 bases. The CDR3 is 14 amino acids. V was clipped by 1 base and J by 4 bases; unmatched bases: 3. Germline CDR1 is MDHEN and CDR2 is SYDVKM. CDR3 nucleotides: TGTGCCAGCAGTTTATACGGACAGGTCTATGGCTACACCTTC. Its translation: CASSLYGQVYGYTF.

The V call is TRBV5-1, the J call TRBJ1-1, with 8 bases aligning to TRBD1. V gave up 3 bases and J gave up 5 bases; unmatched junction bases: 9. Germline CDR1 reads SGHRS; CDR2 reads YFSETQ. The CDR3 is 15 amino acids. CDR3 in DNA: TGCGCCAGCAGCTCAAGGGAACAGGGGGGAACTGAAGCTTTCTTT. This codes for CASSSREQGGTEAFF.

The chain carries TRBV29-1 and TRBJ2-3; 9 bases agree with TRBD1. Germline CDR1 and CDR2: SQVTM and ANQGSEA. V lost 1 base, J lost 0 bases, and 5 bases stayed unmatched. The CDR3 has 16 amino acids. The CDR3 DNA reads TGCAGCGTTGAAGGCCCGGGACAGGGTAGCACAGATACGCAGTATTTT. This translates into CSVEGPGQGSTDTQYF.

This clone was recorded only once. This chain links TRBV7-3 with TRBJ2-3, with 8 bases aligning to TRBD1. V dropped 1 base and J dropped 6; count of bases not matched to a gene: 9. CDR3 length equals 16 residues. Per the germline V gene, CDR1 is SGHTA and CDR2 is FQGTGA. The CDR3 here is CASSLNPGQGGDTQYF. The CDR3 region has the DNA TGTGCCAGCAGCTTAAACCCCGGACAGGGCGGTGATACGCAGTATTTT.

This chain connects TRBV7-2 to TRBJ2-3, with a possible D match to TRBD1 (5 bases). The V end lost 0 bases, the J end lost 4 bases, and 5 bases lay between the germline ends. Germline V lookup: CDR1 SGHTA, CDR2 FQGNSA. The CDR3 totals 13 residues. The CDR3 loop is CASSLAGADTQYF. CDR3 DNA sequence: TGTGCCAGCAGCTTAGCAGGGGCAGATACGCAGTATTTT.

The CDR3 sequence: CAGRTVSVTEAFF. The CDR3 bases are TGTGCCGGAAGGACAGTTTCGGTCACTGAAGCTTTCTTT. This chain uses TRBV30 with TRBJ1-1, with a weak D call TRBD1 (6 bases). The germline V gene encodes CDR1 GTSNPN and CDR2 SVGIG (reference sequence). The CDR3 has 13 residues. V lost 8 bases, J lost 4 bases, and 17 bases lay in between. Full variable domain (remainder filled in from reference TRBV30 and TRBJ1-1): SQTIHQWPATLVQPVGSPLSLECTVEGTSNPNLYWYRQAAGRGLQLLFYSVGIGQISSEVPQNLSASRPQDRQFILSSKKLLLSDSGFYLCAGRTVSVTEAFFGQGTRLTVV.

The chain is built from TRBV11-2 and TRBJ1-1; a possible D gene is TRBD1 (5 bases). Germline assignment: CDR1 SGHAT and CDR2 FQNNGV. V was pared by 4 bases and J by 4 bases, with 10 bases between. The CDR3 is 13 residues long. CDR3 nucleotide sequence: TGTGCCAGCAGCTCAGGGTTTGTCACTGAAGCTTTCTTT. This encodes CASSSGFVTEAFF.

This clone appeared a few times. V is TRBV6-1 and J is TRBJ2-1; no clear D. Germline V gene data show CDR1 as MNHNS and CDR2 as SASEGT. Trimming took 6 bases from V and 7 from J, leaving 7 bases between them. The CDR3 is made up of 11 amino acids. The CDR3 is CASRLQNEQFF. CDR3 nucleotide sequence: TGTGCCAGCAGATTACAGAATGAGCAGTTCTTC.

This chain connects TRBV10-3 to TRBJ2-1; possibly TRBD2 for D (5 bases). This CDR3 is 12 amino acids long. Trimming shortened V by 7 bases and J by 4 bases, and 8 bases separated the two germline ends. Germline lookup yields CDR1 ENHRY and CDR2 SYGVKD. The CDR3 DNA reads TGTGCCATCACAGGAGGATACAATGAGCAGTTCTTC. This codes for CAITGGYNEQFF.

The chain is built from TRBV30 and TRBJ2-5, with a tentative D call TRBD2 (6 bases). The CDR3 covers 14 residues. V lost 5 bases and J lost 4, with 17 bases in between. Germline V gene data show CDR1 as GTSNPN and CDR2 as SVGIG (reference sequence). The chain's CDR3 is CAWGGGGVVETQYF. The CDR3, as DNA: TGTGCCTGGGGGGGTGGAGGGGTTGTAGAGACCCAGTACTTC.

This clone was counted a few times. This sequence joins TRBV6-5 and TRBJ2-7; D is perhaps TRBD1 (5 bases). The CDR3 is 16 residues long. Germline values: CDR1 MNHEY, CDR2 SVGAGI. Trimming stripped 0 bases from V and 0 bases from J, with 12 bases between. The CDR3: CASSYSIRQNSYEQYF. The CDR3 DNA sequence: TGTGCCAGCAGTTACTCGATCCGACAGAACTCCTACGAGCAGTACTTC.

V and J are TRBV7-9 and TRBJ1-3; 8 nucleotides line up with TRBD1. CDR1 is SEHNR and CDR2 is FQNEAQ in the germline V gene (reference sequence). The CDR3 length is 15 residues. Trimming cost V 3 bases and J 4 bases; bases outside gene matches: 5. The CDR3 is CASSFAGGKGNTIYF. Written as DNA, the CDR3 is TGTGCCAGCAGCTTTGCAGGGGGCAAAGGAAACACCATATATTTT.